This T cell receptor beta chain was identified in a study of shared clonotypes between healthy human individuals. Study in general: A few men and two women, aged 18 to 49, were donors.

TCRdb keeps only in-frame clones here, not all; method: immunoSEQ multiplex PCR. Here the sample spans 900,000 to 1,200,000 clones, 70% to 80% being singletons. The CDR3 is 15 residues long. Germline CDR1 and CDR2: MNHEY and SVGAGI. With V trimmed by 4 bases and J by 2 bases, 3 bases remained unmatched. This TCR was recovered from a young man in good health. Some clones in this sample may be carry-over from other donors' samples. Sequenced input: memory CD4+ T cells from PBMCs. Regarding subset: CD45RA-negative fraction. The rearrangement links TRBV6-5 to TRBJ2-2, with 8 bases fitting TRBD1. The chain's CDR3 is CASSWTGSNTGELFF. The CDR3, as DNA: TGTGCCAGCAGTTGGACAGGGTCTAACACCGGGGAGCTGTTTTTT.